These 17 T cell receptor beta chains came from one sample sequenced in a study of T cell responses to AZD1222 COVID-19 vaccine. Assay used: immunoSEQ multiplex PCR; TCRdb lists only in-frame clones, some missing. The table has some 200,000 clones, roughly nine tenths seen once; the top ten hold about 1.8%. The input for sequencing was peripheral blood, taken 28 days after the second AZD1222 dose. These receptors were collected from an adult who received the AZD1222 COVID-19 vaccine.

The V and J genes are TRBV25-1 and TRBJ1-1, with D hard to call. V dropped 4 bases and J dropped 4 bases, with 7 bases sitting between them. The CDR3 is made up of 12 amino acids. The germline gives CDR1 MGHDK, CDR2 SYGVNS. The CDR3 loop is CASSVGLTEAFF. For the CDR3, the DNA is TGTGCCAGCAGTGTAGGACTCACTGAAGCTTTCTTT.

The chain joins TRBV3-1 (or the pseudogene TRBV3-2) to TRBJ1-1, with D tentatively TRBD1 (6 bases). The CDR3 spans 12 residues. Germline loops: CDR1 LGHDT, CDR2 YNNKEL (reference sequence). V lost 2 bases to trimming and J lost 8 bases, with 9 bases between them. The CDR3 reads CASSQPGQEAFF. The CDR3, as DNA: TGTGCCAGCAGCCAACCCGGACAGGAAGCTTTCTTT.

V and J are TRBV11-2 and TRBJ1-1; D unclear. The germline CDR1 and CDR2 sequences are SGHAT and FQNNGV. V lost 5 bases to trimming and J lost 4 bases, with 14 bases between them. CDR3 size: 14 residues. The CDR3: CASSPLTGRTEAFF. CDR3 sequence (DNA): TGTGCCAGCAGCCCCTTGACCGGACGCACTGAAGCTTTCTTT.

This chain connects TRBV19 to TRBJ2-3; tentatively, D is TRBD2 (7 bases). The CDR3 length is 14 residues. V was cut by 3 bases and J by 6 bases, with 13 bases left in between. Germline CDR1 is LNHDA and CDR2 is SQIVND (reference sequence). CDR3 sequence reads: CASSMGGGLDTQYF. The CDR3 nucleotides are TGTGCCAGTAGTATGGGGGGGGGCCTGGATACGCAGTATTTT. The variable domain in full, with the rest retrieved from reference TRBV19 and TRBJ2-3, is DGGITQSPKYLFRKEGQNVTLSCEQNLNHDAMYWYRQDPGQGLRLIYYSQIVNDFQKGDIAEGYSVSREKKESFPLTVTSAQKNPTAFYLCASSMGGGLDTQYFGPGTRLTVL.

The chain has TRBV5-4 and TRBJ1-4, with unresolved D. The V gene's germline CDR1 is SGHNT and CDR2 YYREEE (reference sequence). This CDR3 comprises 12 residues. Trimming took 5 bases from V and 3 from J, leaving 5 bases between them. Here the CDR3 reads CASSTPNEKLFF. In DNA, the CDR3 is TGTGCCAGCAGTACCCCTAATGAAAAACTGTTTTTT.

The gene calls are TRBV10-1 and TRBJ2-5, with 10 bases lining up with TRBD2. This CDR3 has 15 amino acids. With 10 bases clipped from V and 9 bases from J, the junction kept 17 bases outside the gene matches. In germline, CDR1 is WNHNN, CDR2 SYGVQD (reference sequence). The CDR3 region is CATLDWTSGDEAQYF. CDR3 DNA sequence: TGCGCCACCCTGGATTGGACTAGCGGCGATGAGGCCCAGTACTTC.

This clone appeared once. The rearrangement uses TRBV4-1 and TRBJ2-3; D call uncertain. The CDR3 length is 16 residues. V was cut by 0 bases and J by 1 base, with 11 bases left in between. Germline CDR1 is MGHRA and CDR2 is YSYEKL. CDR3 sequence reads: CASSQEFRARTDTQYF. As DNA, the CDR3 is TGCGCCAGCAGCCAAGAGTTTAGGGCTCGCACAGATACGCAGTATTTT.

To note about this clone: Within the sample, other DNA sequences also encode this same CDR3. This chain joins TRBV7-3 and TRBJ2-2; 7 nucleotides match TRBD1. In germline, CDR1 is SGHTA, CDR2 FQGTGA. The CDR3 contains 14 residues. V trimming: 2 bases; J trimming: 5 bases; junction bases outside the gene matches: 2. In DNA form, the CDR3 reads TGTGCCAGCAGCTTATCAGGGGGAACCGGGGAGCTGTTTTTT. Translating it yields CASSLSGGTGELFF.

The chain joins TRBV5-4 to TRBJ1-2; D gene uncertain. Trimming took off 0 bases at V and 8 bases at J, with 5 bases between the two ends. Per the germline V gene, CDR1 is SGHNT and CDR2 is YYREEE (reference sequence). This CDR3 contains 11 residues. CDR3 sequence (DNA): TGTGCCAGCAGCTTGGGGCTGGGCTACACCTTC. It codes for CASSLGLGYTF.

The chain combines TRBV7-9 with TRBJ1-2; 7 bases fit TRBD1. V gave up 7 bases and J gave up 6 bases; unmatched junction bases: 11. The germline gives CDR1 SEHNR, CDR2 FQNEAQ (reference sequence). This CDR3 comprises 14 residues. The CDR3 sequence: CASTPAGQVNGYTF. The DNA for the CDR3 is TGTGCCAGCACCCCCGCCGGACAGGTGAATGGCTACACCTTC.

The chain links TRBV5-5 to TRBJ1-2, with a tentative D call TRBD1 (6 bases). CDR1 is SGHKS, CDR2 YYEKEE, per germline (reference sequence). Trimming removed 4 bases from V and 1 base from J, with 11 bases in between. CDR3 length: 14 residues. CDR3 in amino acids: CASSRGDINYGYTF. In nucleotides, the CDR3 is TGTGCCAGCAGCCGCGGGGACATTAACTATGGCTACACCTTC. Full variable domain (remainder filled in from reference TRBV5-5 and TRBJ1-2): DAGVTQSPTHLIKTRGQQVTLRCSPISGHKSVSWYQQVLGQGPQFIFQYYEKEERGRGNFPDRFSARQFPNYSSELNVNALLLGDSALYLCASSRGDINYGYTFGSGTRLTVV.

The J gene is TRBJ2-2, the V gene TRBV7-2; weak D call: TRBD2 (5 bases). V was shortened by 3 bases and J by 6 bases, with 17 bases between the two germline ends. The CDR3 contains 16 residues. CDR1 SGHTA and CDR2 FQGNSA come from the germline V gene. CDR3 sequence: CASSFSLGLSAGELFF. Here the CDR3 DNA reads TGTGCCAGCAGCTTTAGTTTAGGACTTTCCGCCGGGGAGCTGTTTTTT.

This clone was observed a single time. The V gene is TRBV4-1, the J gene TRBJ2-7, with TRBD2 as a possible D gene (5 bases). Deletions cut 0 bases from V and 0 bases from J, with 12 bases between. This CDR3 region has 16 residues. CDR1 and CDR2 from the germline V gene are MGHRA and YSYEKL. This CDR3 is CASSQDASGFSYEQYF. CDR3 DNA sequence: TGCGCCAGCAGCCAAGATGCATCGGGATTCTCCTACGAGCAGTACTTC.

In DNA, the CDR3 is TGTGCCAGCAGCTTAAGGGGCGGGGAAAAACTGTTTTTT. This sequence encodes CASSLRGGEKLFF. The J gene is TRBJ1-4, the V gene TRBV7-3, with D possibly TRBD1 on 5 matching bases. The germline V and J ends were trimmed by 1 base and 8 bases, with 8 bases remaining between them. The CDR3 spans 13 residues. The germline gives CDR1 SGHTA, CDR2 FQGTGA. Supplemented by reference TRBV7-3 and TRBJ1-4, the full variable domain reads GAGVSQTPSNKVTEKGKYVELRCDPISGHTALYWYRQSLGQGPEFLIYFQGTGAADDSGLPNDRFFAVRPEGSVSTLKIQRTERGDSAVYLCASSLRGGEKLFFGSGTQLSVL.

This rearrangement joins TRBV5-5 to TRBJ1-6; no definite D call. The V end lost 0 bases, the J end lost 6 bases, and 13 bases lay between the germline ends. The V gene's germline CDR1 is SGHKS and CDR2 YYEKEE (reference sequence). This CDR3 spans 16 amino acids. The CDR3 region has the DNA TGTGCCAGCAGCTTGGTTGGTGGGTCCATTAATTCACCCCTCCACTTT. Its protein is CASSLVGGSINSPLHF. The full variable domain, with the rest looked up from reference TRBV5-5 and TRBJ1-6, is DAGVTQSPTHLIKTRGQQVTLRCSPISGHKSVSWYQQVLGQGPQFIFQYYEKEERGRGNFPDRFSARQFPNYSSELNVNALLLGDSALYLCASSLVGGSINSPLHFGNGTRLTVT.

The J gene is TRBJ1-1, the V gene TRBV5-6; D is ambiguous. The germline V gene encodes CDR1 SGHDT and CDR2 YYEEEE. The CDR3 contains 13 residues. V lost 1 base, J lost 0 bases, and 4 bases lay in between. CDR3 sequence (DNA): TGTGCCAGCAGCTTGACGGTGAACACTGAAGCTTTCTTT. It is translated as CASSLTVNTEAFF.

This rearrangement joins TRBV18 to TRBJ1-1; D is perhaps TRBD1 (6 bases). Germline CDR1 reads KGHSH; CDR2 reads LQKENI. CDR3 length equals 16 residues. Deletions cut 1 base from V and 0 bases from J, with 12 bases between. CDR3 sequence: CASSPRGGGMNTEAFF. The CDR3 DNA is TGTGCCAGCTCACCACGGGGGGGCGGGATGAACACTGAAGCTTTCTTT.